These T cell receptor beta chains were read from a single sample in a study of blood T cell repertoires in COVID-19. Sequencing used immunoSEQ multiplex PCR; TCRdb keeps in-frame clones, though not all of them. This repertoire shows about 160,000 clones, over 75% found once; its top ten account for 6% to 7.5%. Sequenced sample: PBMCs or T cells enriched from blood (not recorded which). Every receptor here comes from a woman aged 45-65 years who had recovered from COVID-19. Each CDR3 is given with its conserved first and last residue. D genes are given only for firm matches. Expanded clones are given a class, and other clones once, few, many or no size at all.

TGTGCCAGCAACCGACGGACAGGATCTGGAAACACCATATATTTT,CASNRRTGSGNTIYF,.,TRBD1,TRBV6-5,TRBJ1-3
TGTGCCAGTAGTATTCCAGGGGGCGGAGAAGAGACCCAGTACTTC,CASSIPGGGEETQYF,.,TRBD1,TRBV19,TRBJ2-5
TGTGCCAGCAGTTCCCGGGACAGGGGGACCCAGTACTTC,CASSSRDRGTQYF,.,TRBD1,TRBV2,TRBJ2-5
TGTGCCAGCAGCTTCGTACAGGGGGATTCACCCCTCCACTTT,CASSFVQGDSPLHF,once,TRBD1,TRBV5-6,TRBJ1-6
TGTGCCAGCAGTGAAGTCGCAGGGGAGACTAGCGGGACCCCCTACGAGCAGTACTTC,CASSEVAGETSGTPYEQYF,.,TRBD2,TRBV2,TRBJ2-7
TGTGCCAGCAGCGAGGACAGGTGGACTGAAGCTTTCTTT,CASSEDRWTEAFF,.,TRBD1,TRBV25-1,TRBJ1-1
TGTGCCATCGGAGGCGGGAATGAGCAGTTCTTC,CAIGGGNEQFF,.,.,TRBV2,TRBJ2-1
TGTGCCACGCGAGGACAGGGACCCGTGAACACTGAAGCTTTCTTT,CATRGQGPVNTEAFF,.,TRBD1,TRBV10-3,TRBJ1-1
TGTGCCAGTGGGGAGGGGGACCCGAACACTGAAGCTTTCTTT,CASGEGDPNTEAFF,.,.,TRBV21-1,TRBJ1-1
TGTGCCTCGGCTAGCGGGAGCGTCGAGCAGTACTTC,CASASGSVEQYF,.,TRBD2,TRBV28,TRBJ2-7
TGTGCCAGCAGTGGAACGGGACAGGGGGCTTACTCCACCTATGGCTACACCTTC,CASSGTGQGAYSTYGYTF,.,TRBD1,TRBV6-1,TRBJ1-2
TGTGCCACCAGTGATGCCGGGACAGGGTATGGCTACACCTTC,CATSDAGTGYGYTF,.,TRBD1,TRBV24-1,TRBJ1-2
TGTGCCATCAGTGAGTCAGGACTGTTTTACGAGCAGTACTTC,CAISESGLFYEQYF,.,.,TRBV10-3,TRBJ2-7
TGTGCCAGCAGTGAAGCGCCGCGACAGGGGTCGGTTCAGCCCCAGCATTTT,CASSEAPRQGSVQPQHF,few,TRBD1,TRBV6-1,TRBJ1-5
TGTGCCAGCAGCCAAGTTAGGACAGGGGGCTGGGGCTACACCTTC,CASSQVRTGGWGYTF,.,TRBD1,TRBV3-1/TRBV3-2,TRBJ1-2
TGCGCCAGCAGCTTTGACAGGGGGAACTCTGGAAACACCATATATTTT,CASSFDRGNSGNTIYF,.,TRBD1,TRBV5-1,TRBJ1-3
TGTGCCAGCAGCCCAACCGGGACTTTAGGAAACACCATATATTTT,CASSPTGTLGNTIYF,.,.,TRBV28,TRBJ1-3
TGTGCCAGTAGCCCAAATCCCGGGGAGATGGGGACCGGGGAGCTGTTTTTT,CASSPNPGEMGTGELFF,.,.,TRBV19,TRBJ2-2
TGTGCCAGCGTGCGAGGAGGTGTCAAAAACATTCAGTACTTC,CASVRGGVKNIQYF,.,.,TRBV5-6,TRBJ2-4
TGTGCCAGCAGCTTAGTAGACAGGGCCCCTGAAGCTTTCTTT,CASSLVDRAPEAFF,.,TRBD1,TRBV7-2,TRBJ1-1
TGTATGGGCTGGGATCGAGCGGGAAGAGGGGAGCTGTTTTTT,CMGWDRAGRGELFF,few,TRBD2,TRBV30,TRBJ2-2
TGTGCCAGCAGCGTCGGACTAGCGGGAGGGCCACCACCGGATACGCAGTATTTT,CASSVGLAGGPPPDTQYF,.,TRBD2,TRBV9,TRBJ2-3
TGCGCCAGCAGCTTCCAGGGGGTGGATGAAGCTTTCTTT,CASSFQGVDEAFF,.,TRBD1,TRBV5-1,TRBJ1-1
TGTGCCAGCAGTCCTCGTAAGGGGCGAAATTCACCCCTCCACTTT,CASSPRKGRNSPLHF,.,.,TRBV28,TRBJ1-6
TGTGCCAGCAGCACCCAGGCGAGTAGTGAAAAACTGTTTTTT,CASSTQASSEKLFF,.,.,TRBV7-2,TRBJ1-4
TGTGCCAGCAGCACGGGACAGCATAAAACATATGGCTACACCTTC,CASSTGQHKTYGYTF,.,TRBD1,TRBV5-8,TRBJ1-2
TGTGCCAGTAGTATAGTGATGGAGGGGGAGCAGTTCTTC,CASSIVMEGEQFF,once,.,TRBV19,TRBJ2-1
TGTGCCAGCAGCTTAACGACTAGCCCTACGGGGCAGTACTTC,CASSLTTSPTGQYF,few,TRBD2,TRBV11-2,TRBJ2-7
TGTGCCAGTCTCGACAGGTCCCGAGCCAAAAACATTCAGTACTTC,CASLDRSRAKNIQYF,.,.,TRBV19,TRBJ2-4
TGTGCCAGCAGCTTAATGGCTGGCTCCAGCGGGAGGATTTACGAGCAGTACTTC,CASSLMAGSSGRIYEQYF,.,TRBD2,TRBV7-2,TRBJ2-7
TGTGCCAGCACCCCTCTTGAACAAAATGAGCAGTTCTTC,CASTPLEQNEQFF,.,.,TRBV11-3,TRBJ2-1
TGCGCCAGCAGCTCACAGGGGGCCGGGCTAGGCTACACCTTC,CASSSQGAGLGYTF,.,TRBD1,TRBV5-1,TRBJ1-2
TGTGCCAGCAGCGTAACTAGCGGGAGGGGTGGGACAGATACGCAGTATTTT,CASSVTSGRGGTDTQYF,.,TRBD2,TRBV9,TRBJ2-3
TGTGCCAGCTCACTCCTGCTTGCTAGCGGGAGTTACGAGCAGTACTTC,CASSLLLASGSYEQYF,.,TRBD2,TRBV18,TRBJ2-7
TGTGCCAGTCAGTTAGTTACAGGAGGGGACAGTGAAGCTTTCTTT,CASQLVTGGDSEAFF,.,TRBD1,TRBV19,TRBJ1-1
TGTGCCAGCAGCTCCCACGTGGGACTAGCGGGAGGAAATAGAAACATTCAGTACTTC,CASSSHVGLAGGNRNIQYF,once,TRBD2,TRBV7-9,TRBJ2-4
TGCAGTGCTAGATCCCTTGATACGCAGTATTTT,CSARSLDTQYF,.,.,TRBV20-1,TRBJ2-3
TGTGCCAGCAGCGTAGTACCGGGTGGGAGTGCCGGGGAGCTGTTTTTT,CASSVVPGGSAGELFF,.,.,TRBV9,TRBJ2-2
TGTGCCAGCAGTTTAGCAGGGCCGAACTATGGCTACACCTTC,CASSLAGPNYGYTF,few,.,TRBV28,TRBJ1-2
TGTGCCAGCAGCTCCGACACCGGCTACACCTTC,CASSSDTGYTF,.,.,TRBV6-5,TRBJ1-2
TGCAGCGTGCCTCGGAGCGGGCTTCAGTTCTTC,CSVPRSGLQFF,.,.,TRBV29-1,TRBJ2-1
TGTGCCACCCGAGACAGACCCGATACGCCCCAGCATTTT,CATRDRPDTPQHF,.,.,TRBV19,TRBJ1-5
TGTGCCAGCAGCTTTTCGGTTTCTTGGAATGAGCAGTTCTTC,CASSFSVSWNEQFF,.,.,TRBV7-9,TRBJ2-1
TGTGCCAGCAGTCCTACAGGGTACGAGCAGTACTTC,CASSPTGYEQYF,.,.,TRBV12-3/TRBV12-4,TRBJ2-7
TGTGCCAGCAGCAAAACAGAAATTTACGGTGGCTACACCTTC,CASSKTEIYGGYTF,.,.,TRBV6-2/TRBV6-3,TRBJ1-2
TGTGCCAGCAGTCAGGGACAGGGTGGCCCTCAAGAGACCCAGTACTTC,CASSQGQGGPQETQYF,.,TRBD1,TRBV2,TRBJ2-5
TGTGCCAGCAGCTTAGTTGGACAGGGTTTCAGCTACACCTTC,CASSLVGQGFSYTF,.,TRBD1,TRBV11-2,TRBJ1-2
TGTGCCAGCAGCCCCCAACTAGGCCTAGGTACAGATACGCAGTATTTT,CASSPQLGLGTDTQYF,.,.,TRBV3-1/TRBV3-2,TRBJ2-3
TGTGCCAGCAGTTACCCAGGGGGCGAGCAGTACTTC,CASSYPGGEQYF,few,TRBD1,TRBV7-9,TRBJ2-7
TGTGCCAGCAGCTCTCAGGGTACTGGAAACACCATATATTTT,CASSSQGTGNTIYF,.,.,TRBV7-9,TRBJ1-3
TGTGCCAGCAGTTTAGCCGGGACTAGCGTCACAGATACGCAGTATTTT,CASSLAGTSVTDTQYF,.,TRBD2,TRBV27,TRBJ2-3
TGTGCCACCAGTGATGCACAGGGGACTGGAAACACCATATATTTT,CATSDAQGTGNTIYF,.,TRBD1,TRBV24-1,TRBJ1-3
TGTGCCAGCAGCAAAGCGAGTTCCCTGAAGAACACCGGGGAGCTGTTTTTT,CASSKASSLKNTGELFF,.,.,TRBV21-1,TRBJ2-2
TGCGCCAGCAGCTTGACGGGGTTTGGTGAAAAACTGTTTTTT,CASSLTGFGEKLFF,.,.,TRBV5-1,TRBJ1-4
TGTGCCAGTAGCCGCCTGGCCGGGGGACAGGGAGGATACGAGCAGTACTTC,CASSRLAGGQGGYEQYF,.,TRBD1,TRBV19,TRBJ2-7